This TCR beta chain was sequenced for a study of blood T cell repertoires in COVID-19. About the research overall: There were acute and convalescent COVID-19 samples, and they came from the United States, Italy and Spain. T cells, B-cell-depleted T cells, or PBMCs supplied cDNA or gDNA.

Study processing details: Counts of nucleated cells, estimated from reference gene primer amplification, were obtained. TCRdb's copy holds only in-frame clones and misses some; the assay was immunoSEQ multiplex PCR. That table gives V, J and clone size, and the DNA gave D and trimming. The table lists 100,000 to 150,000 clones, around 87% of them singletons. The TCR comes from a woman aged 60-75 years with acute or convalescent COVID-19. The sequenced sample consisted of peripheral blood.

The CDR3 protein is CASSPGGTNEKLFF. In nucleotides, the CDR3 is TGCGCCAGCAGCCCGGGGGGAACTAATGAAAAACTGTTTTTT. The chain is built from TRBV5-1 and TRBJ1-4, with a weak D call TRBD1 (5 bases). V dropped 4 bases and J dropped 1 base, with 8 bases sitting between them. This CDR3 has 14 amino acids. In germline, CDR1 is SGHRS, CDR2 YFSETQ. The full variable domain, in which reference TRBV5-1 and TRBJ1-4 provide the parts outside the CDR3, is KAGVTQTPRYLIKTRGQQVTLSCSPISGHRSVSWYQQTPGQGLQFLFEYFSETQRNKGNFPGRFSGRQFSNSRSEMNVSTLELGDSALYLCASSPGGTNEKLFFGSGTQLSVL.